One and the same sample provided the 30 T cell receptor beta chains below, sequenced in a study of T-cell reconstitution after alpha-beta-depleted transplantation in children. For TCRbeta, the library was prepared with unique molecular identifiers. From the PCR reads, TCRdb called clonotypes with MiXCR, one entry per CDR3 protein. The sample lists 500,000 to 650,000 distinct CDR3 sequences, over 10% occurring once. This sample comprised PBMCs, mostly from graft donor cells, obtained 180 days after TCRalphabeta/CD19-depleted stem cell transplant. The origin of the receptors is a female patient aged 2-9 years who had a stem cell transplant for aplastic anemia, so the T cells may come from the graft donor.

This clonotype was counted only a few times. The DNA for the CDR3 is TGCGCCAGCAGCTTGGTGGGGACAGGCATCACTGAAGCTTTCTTT. It is translated as CASSLVGTGITEAFF. This chain uses TRBV5-1 with TRBJ1-1; 8 bases line up with TRBD1. CDR1 is SGHRS, CDR2 YFSETQ, per germline. The CDR3 is 15 amino acids. Trimming at V came to 0 bases and at J to 4 bases, leaving 5 bases not matched to a gene.

A few counts support this clonotype. The chain combines TRBV6-2 or TRBV6-3 with TRBJ2-1; 7 bases line up with TRBD2. There are 18 residues in the CDR3. Trimming cost V 3 bases and J 5 bases; bases outside gene matches: 16. Germline CDR1 is MNHEY and CDR2 is SVGEGT. The CDR3 nucleotides read TGTGCCAGCAGTTATGGGCCGGATAGCGGGTTCCCCGACAATGAGCAGTTCTTC. Amino acids: CASSYGPDSGFPDNEQFF.

This clonotype was picked up a small number of times. The chain employs TRBV7-6 and TRBJ2-2, with 7 bases lining up with TRBD1. V was pared by 5 bases and J by 6 bases, with 6 bases of the junction left unmatched. CDR1 SGHVS and CDR2 FNYEAQ come from the germline V gene. The CDR3 length is 14 residues. CDR3 sequence: CASSPWDSSGELFF. CDR3 coding DNA: TGTGCCAGCAGCCCCTGGGACAGCTCCGGGGAGCTGTTTTTT.

The chain carries TRBV6-2 or TRBV6-3 and TRBJ2-1, with D perhaps matching TRBD2 (6 bases). Per the germline V gene, CDR1 is MNHEY and CDR2 is SVGEGT. The CDR3 sequence is 16 residues long. The germline V and J ends were trimmed by 2 bases and 5 bases, with 16 bases remaining between them. The CDR3 DNA reads TGTGCCAGCAGTTACGGGCGGAGGAGGGTACACAATGAGCAGTTCTTC. Encoded protein: CASSYGRRRVHNEQFF.

This clonotype was seen many times. V and J are TRBV24-1 and TRBJ1-1, with TRBD1 matching 8 bases. The germline CDR1 and CDR2 sequences are KGHDR and SFDVKD. The ends lost 4 bases at V and 8 bases at J; junction bases unmatched: 5. This CDR3 is built from 13 residues. The chain's CDR3 is CATSDLGQGEAFF. The CDR3 nucleotides read TGTGCCACCAGTGACTTAGGACAGGGCGAAGCTTTCTTT.

The gene calls are TRBV21-1 and TRBJ1-5; the D call TRBD1 from the table was never checked on the DNA. TRBV21-1 is classified as a pseudogene. The CDR3 is 16 residues long. The CDR3 region has the DNA TGTGCCAGCAGCAACGGGGAACAGGGGGCAGAACAGCCCCAGCATTTT. Translation: CASSNGEQGAEQPQHF.

This chain connects TRBV6-2 or TRBV6-3 to TRBJ2-1, with 9 bases matching TRBD2. Germline-derived CDR1 and CDR2 are MNHEY and SVGEGT. The CDR3 length is 14 residues. The J segment lost 3 bases and the V segment lost 6 bases, leaving 3 bases of the junction unmatched. This chain's CDR3 is CASRVAGDYNEQFF. In DNA, the CDR3 is TGTGCCAGCAGGGTAGCGGGGGACTACAATGAGCAGTTCTTC.

This sequence joins TRBV29-1 and TRBJ2-7; a weak D match, TRBD1 (6 bases). V was clipped by 2 bases and J by 0 bases, with 8 bases between them. There are 13 residues in the CDR3. The germline V gene has CDR1 SQVTM and CDR2 ANQGSEA. The CDR3 spells CSVERDNSYEQYF. As DNA, the CDR3 is TGCAGCGTTGAACGGGACAACTCCTACGAGCAGTACTTC.

CDR3 amino acids: CASRGQGYNYGYTF. Written as DNA, the CDR3 is TGTGCCAGCAGGGGACAGGGGTACAACTATGGCTACACCTTC. The J gene is TRBJ1-2, the V gene TRBV6-1, with 10 bases fitting TRBD1. Looked up from germline, CDR1 is MNHNS and CDR2 is SASEGT. The trim removed 6 bases at V and 2 bases at J, leaving 3 bases unmatched. This CDR3 spans 14 amino acids.

This clonotype was recorded a few times. DNA for the CDR3: TGCAGTGCTAAAGCTAGGAGCGGGAGGGCCCTTTACAATGAGCAGTTCTTC. Translated, it gives CSAKARSGRALYNEQFF. This chain connects TRBV20-1 to TRBJ2-1; 10 nucleotides match TRBD2. CDR1 DFQATT and CDR2 SNEGSKA come from the germline V gene (reference sequence). The V and J ends lost 4 bases and 4 bases, in that order; junction bases with no gene match: 13. The CDR3 extends over 17 amino acids.

This clonotype has only a few counts. This chain connects TRBV5-1 to TRBJ1-1; D gene unclear. The CDR3 runs to 14 residues. Germline-derived CDR1 and CDR2 are SGHRS and YFSETQ. Trimming took off 0 bases at V and 0 bases at J, with 6 bases between the two ends. Here the CDR3 reads CASSLDGVNTEAFF. DNA of the CDR3: TGCGCCAGCAGCTTGGATGGAGTGAACACTGAAGCTTTCTTT.

As for this clonotype: One junction end does not reproduce the germline sequence, and a read error may be involved. The chain uses TRBV20-1 and TRBJ2-1, with TRBD2 as a possible D gene (5 bases). The CDR3 covers 11 residues. Looked up from germline, CDR1 is DFQATT and CDR2 is SNEGSKA (reference sequence). The CDR3 spells CSASRGPLTAF. CDR3 nucleotides: TGCAGTGCTTCCAGAGGGCCTCTTACCGCTTTC.

In this sample, this clonotype turned up a few times. The rearrangement joins TRBV20-1 to TRBJ2-1, with 9 bases that match TRBD2. The V segment lost 3 bases and the J segment 1 base; nucleotides outside the gene matches: 7. There are 16 residues in the CDR3. CDR1 DFQATT and CDR2 SNEGSKA come from the germline V gene (reference sequence). The CDR3 nucleotides read TGCAGTGCTAGGGGACTAGCAGGGAGGTCCTACAATGAGCAGTTCTTC. It encodes CSARGLAGRSYNEQFF.

This clonotype occurred a few times. The chain carries TRBV7-9 and TRBJ1-1, with 8 bases matching TRBD1. Losses at the gene ends were 6 bases for V and 10 bases for J; bases not matched to a gene: 13. This CDR3 has 14 amino acids. The V gene's germline CDR1 is SEHNR and CDR2 FQNEAQ (reference sequence). The CDR3 DNA reads as TGTGCCAGCAGTCGACAGGGGTTTCTTGTAGGAGCTTTCTTT. The encoded protein is CASSRQGFLVGAFF.

This clonotype was observed a few times. The chain couples TRBV29-1 to TRBJ2-7, with D unclear. This CDR3 has 17 residues. V lost 1 base to trimming and J lost 2 bases, with 21 bases between them. CDR1 SQVTM and CDR2 ANQGSEA come from the germline V gene. CDR3 sequence reads: CSVEGVGPTTKTYEQYF. The DNA of the CDR3 is TGCAGCGTTGAAGGGGTGGGCCCCACTACTAAAACCTACGAGCAGTACTTC.

This clonotype was observed a few times. The V call is TRBV27, the J call TRBJ1-5; D possibly corresponds to TRBD1 (6 bases). The germline CDR1 and CDR2 sequences are MNHEY and SMNVEV (reference sequence). The CDR3 runs to 16 residues. V was shortened by 6 bases and J by 4 bases, with 19 bases between the two germline ends. The CDR3 DNA sequence: TGTGCCAGCAGACCGGGACAAAGGGAGGGAAATCAGCCCCAGCATTTT. Protein: CASRPGQREGNQPQHF.

This clonotype was recorded many times. This chain joins TRBV10-3 and TRBJ1-1, with 8 bases lining up with TRBD1. In germline, CDR1 is ENHRY, CDR2 SYGVKD. The CDR3 has 15 amino acids. V dropped 3 bases and J dropped 1; count of bases not matched to a gene: 4. In DNA, the CDR3 is TGTGCCATCAGTGAAGTAGGGACAGGGAACACTGAAGCTTTCTTT. It codes for CAISEVGTGNTEAFF.

The chain recombines TRBV6-5 with TRBJ2-5; D is possibly TRBD1 (6 bases). Germline V lookup: CDR1 MNHEY, CDR2 SVGAGI. The CDR3 runs to 12 residues. V lost 6 bases to trimming and J lost 7 bases, with 12 bases between them. The CDR3 is CASSPGVGTQYF. Written as DNA, the CDR3 is TGTGCCAGCAGCCCAGGGGTTGGGACCCAGTACTTC.

This clonotype was picked up a small number of times. This chain links TRBV7-2 with TRBJ2-7; 10 nucleotides line up with TRBD2. The V segment lost 1 base and the J segment 3 bases; nucleotides outside the gene matches: 3. The CDR3 extends over 15 amino acids. Germline CDR1 is SGHTA and CDR2 is FQGNSA. CDR3 amino acids: CASSLGWTSGYEQYF. The CDR3 DNA is TGTGCCAGCAGCTTAGGGTGGACTAGCGGCTACGAGCAGTACTTC.

Concerning this clonotype itself: A read error may account for a junction end that differs from germline. The J gene is TRBJ2-1, the V gene TRBV3-1; TRBD2 aligns across 9 bases. The CDR3 covers 15 residues. CDR1 is LGHDT and CDR2 is YNNKEL in the germline V gene (reference sequence). The CDR3 spells CACSPSVAGVNEQFF. In DNA form, the CDR3 reads TGTGCCTGCAGCCCCAGTGTAGCGGGAGTCAATGAGCAGTTCTTC.

The CDR3 DNA is TGTGCCAGCAGTAACGGACTAGCGGGCGCATACGAGCAGTACGTC. Protein: CASSNGLAGAYEQYV. The chain is built from TRBV6-2 or TRBV6-3 and TRBJ2-7; TRBD2 agrees at 11 bases. Losses at the gene ends were 5 bases for V and 4 bases for J; bases not matched to a gene: 7. Germline V lookup: CDR1 MNHEY, CDR2 SVGEGT. This CDR3 comprises 15 residues.

This sequence joins TRBV20-1 and TRBJ2-2, with TRBD1 matching 7 bases. The V and J ends lost 3 bases and 7 bases, in that order; junction bases with no gene match: 5. This CDR3 region has 13 residues. The germline V gene has CDR1 DFQATT and CDR2 SNEGSKA (reference sequence). The CDR3 loop is CSARPPGGGELFF. The CDR3 DNA reads TGCAGTGCTAGGCCACCAGGGGGCGGGGAGCTGTTTTTT.

The chain employs TRBV28 and TRBJ1-5; D perhaps matches TRBD1 (5 bases). Germline V lookup: CDR1 MDHEN, CDR2 SYDVKM. Trimming cost V 5 bases and J 16 bases, with 15 bases left between them. This CDR3 is 11 amino acids long. The CDR3 reads CASSEGTQEHF. CDR3 DNA: TGTGCCAGCAGTGAAGGGACGCAGGAACATTTT.

The chain recombines TRBV5-1 with TRBJ2-5; tentatively, D is TRBD2 (5 bases). This CDR3 comprises 14 residues. CDR1 is SGHRS, CDR2 YFSETQ, per germline. Trimming left V 6 bases short and J 7 bases short, with 19 bases between. CDR3 in DNA: TGCGCCAGCATCTCCGGAGGTATCCCCACGACCCAGTACTTC. Its translation is CASISGGIPTTQYF.

The chain joins TRBV5-6 to TRBJ2-7; 7 bases are a match to TRBD1. Trimming took 1 base from V and 6 from J; bases not matched to a gene: 4. The germline gives CDR1 SGHDT, CDR2 YYEEEE. This CDR3 is 13 amino acids long. The CDR3 reads CASSLRDRLEQYV. CDR3 in DNA: TGTGCCAGCAGCTTGCGGGACAGACTCGAGCAGTACGTC.

This clonotype was recorded many times. The gene calls are TRBV7-2 and TRBJ1-2, with TRBD1 matching 7 bases. The CDR3 has 13 amino acids. The germline V gene has CDR1 SGHTA and CDR2 FQGNSA. V lost 5 bases to trimming and J lost 5 bases; unmatched junction nucleotides: 5. The CDR3 loop reads CASSPDRVYGYTF. The CDR3 DNA sequence: TGTGCCAGCAGCCCCGACAGGGTTTATGGCTACACCTTC.

Points on this clonotype: A single base separates this from a much larger clone, so it may be a read error. This CDR3 reads CSVGQRFLETQYF. As DNA, the CDR3 is TGCAGCGTGGGACAGCGTTTCCTAGAGACCCAGTACTTC. V is TRBV29-1 and J is TRBJ2-5, with 7 bases identical to TRBD1. CDR3 length: 13 residues. The germline V gene encodes CDR1 SQVTM and CDR2 ANQGSEA. V gave up 6 bases and J gave up 4 bases; unmatched junction bases: 8. Supplemented by reference TRBV29-1 and TRBJ2-5, the full variable domain reads SAVISQKPSRDICQRGTSLTIQCQVDSQVTMMFWYRQQPGQSLTLIATANQGSEATYESGFVIDKFPISRPNLTFSTLTVSNMSPEDSSIYLCSVGQRFLETQYFGPGTRLLVL.

The rearrangement links TRBV12-3 or TRBV12-4 to TRBJ1-2; no reliable D call. With 6 bases removed from V and 2 bases from J, the gap between germline ends came to 10 bases. The CDR3 totals 13 residues. The CDR3 protein is CASSPKRNYGYTF. The CDR3 DNA reads TGTGCCAGCAGCCCCAAGAGGAACTATGGCTACACCTTC.

The V call is TRBV14, the J call TRBJ2-7; D remains unclear. Trimming cost V 1 base and J 0 bases, with 4 bases left between them. The CDR3 length is 13 residues. Germline lookup yields CDR1 SGHDN and CDR2 FVKESK. Here the CDR3 DNA reads TGTGCCAGCAGCCAAGTACACTCCTACGAGCAGTACTTC. This codes for CASSQVHSYEQYF.

This clonotype was counted ten times or more. The rearrangement uses TRBV5-1 and TRBJ2-3, with 8 nucleotides matching TRBD1. V trimming: 0 bases; J trimming: 6 bases; junction bases outside the gene matches: 6. The CDR3 loop spans 15 amino acids. CDR1 is SGHRS, CDR2 YFSETQ, per germline. In DNA, the CDR3 is TGCGCCAGCAGCTTGGTCGGCAGGGGGCCCGATACGCAGTATTTT. Translating it yields CASSLVGRGPDTQYF.